The source of this T cell receptor beta chain is a study of blood T cell repertoires in COVID-19. How the authors handled the data: Amplifying reference gene primers gave estimates of nucleated cell counts. Assay used: immunoSEQ multiplex PCR; TCRdb lists only in-frame clones, some missing. V and J calls plus clone size are reproduced from that table; the DNA served to infer D and trimming. The data hold about 57,000 clones, with roughly 82% observed a single time. Germline V gene sequence: CDR1 ENHRY, CDR2 SYGVKD. Trimming shortened V by 2 bases and J by 10 bases, and 21 bases separated the two germline ends. This CDR3 comprises 16 residues.

This TCR came from a woman aged 55-70 years with acute or convalescent COVID-19. This chain links TRBV10-3 with TRBJ2-1; the D gene is possibly TRBD1 (6 bases). Sequencing was done on a sample of peripheral blood. CDR3 sequence: CAISEPNRERYQEQFF. CDR3 nucleotides: TGTGCCATCAGTGAGCCAAACAGGGAACGGTATCAGGAGCAGTTCTTC.